The rows below give T cell receptor beta chains drawn from one sample of a study of shared T cell receptors in the human thymus. Method: immunoSEQ multiplex PCR; TCRdb's copy keeps in-frame clones and lacks some. The table has roughly 500,000 clones, about four fifths seen once. The same sample was also used in a study of human thymus T cells.

The sample taken for sequencing was thymocytes. All receptors derive from a boy less than two years old with a congenital heart defect. Each CDR3 is given with its conserved first and last residue. D genes are given only for firm matches. For some rows the clone size is stated as once, few or many, or as a class when expanded; others skip it.

clone_size j_call v_call d_call cdr3_nt cdr3_aa
once TRBJ2-1 TRBV7-3 TRBD2 TGTGCCAGCAGATACACCCTGGGCGGGAGAAAAGACAATGAGCAGTTCTTC CASRYTLGGRKDNEQFF
few TRBJ2-5 TRBV4-1 NA TGCGCCAGCAGCCCTACTCAGGACAGTCCCCAAGAGACCCAGTACTTC CASSPTQDSPQETQYF
NA TRBJ2-1 TRBV11-2 NA TGTGCCAGCAGCCGTTCTCCCAATGAGCAGTTCTTC CASSRSPNEQFF
NA TRBJ1-1 TRBV12-5 TRBD1 TGTGCTAGTGGTTTGACAGGGGGCGACGCCTGGAACACTGAAGCTTTCTTT CASGLTGGDAWNTEAFF
NA TRBJ1-3 TRBV9 NA TGTGCCAGCAGCGTAGTAGGGGATGGAAACACCATATATTTT CASSVVGDGNTIYF
NA TRBJ2-4 TRBV19 NA TGTGCCAGTAGGAAATGGACAGTCCATCGAAAGGGGGAAAACATTCAGTACTTC CASRKWTVHRKGENIQYF
NA TRBJ2-7 TRBV9 NA TGTGCCAGCAGGGGAAAAACAGGCGCGCAGTACTTC CASRGKTGAQYF
NA TRBJ2-6 TRBV6-1 NA TGTGCCAGCAGTGAGGGATCCCGGAGGCCCTCTGGGGCCAACGTCCTGACTTTC CASSEGSRRPSGANVLTF
NA TRBJ1-5 TRBV9 TRBD1 TGTGCCAGCAGCGTAGGCCCAGGGGGCCGGGGTCAGCCCCAGCATTTT CASSVGPGGRGQPQHF
NA TRBJ1-2 TRBV7-9 NA TGTGCCAGCAGCTTTGCCATAGTTCTTAACTATGGCTACACCTTC CASSFAIVLNYGYTF
NA TRBJ1-2 TRBV6-5 NA TGTGCCAGCAGTTATCAGGGCTATGGCTACACCTTC CASSYQGYGYTF
NA TRBJ2-1 TRBV4-2 NA TGTGCCAGCGGTCACAAAGTTAGCGAGAAAGCAAGCTCCTACAATGAGCAGTTCTTC CASGHKVSEKASSYNEQFF
NA TRBJ2-1 TRBV5-6 TRBD1 TGTGCCAGCAGCACTCGGACAGGCCCCCGGGAAGATATCAATGAGCAGTTCTTC CASSTRTGPREDINEQFF
NA TRBJ1-1 TRBV27 TRBD1 TGTGCCAGCAGTTTAGGGTGGACAGGGATTAACACTGAAGCTTTCTTT CASSLGWTGINTEAFF
NA TRBJ2-2 TRBV9 NA TGTGCCAGCAGCTCTCGGGGTAGCGTTCCCACCGGGGAGCTGTTTTTT CASSSRGSVPTGELFF
NA TRBJ2-7 TRBV29-1 TRBD1 TGCAGCGTTTACAGGGGCGAGCAGTACTTC CSVYRGEQYF
NA TRBJ2-7 TRBV27 NA TGTGCCAGCAGTCCGGCCCGTATGGGGACTGTCGAGCAGTACTTC CASSPARMGTVEQYF
NA TRBJ2-3 TRBV10-2 TRBD2 TGCGCCAGCAGTGTTGGACTAGCGGGAGGATTAGGTACGCAGTATTTT CASSVGLAGGLGTQYF
few TRBJ2-7 TRBV5-1 TRBD2 TGCGCCAGCAGCTTGGCAGAAGCGGGAAGCATGTACGAGCAGTACTTC CASSLAEAGSMYEQYF
NA TRBJ2-5 TRBV2 TRBD1 TGTGCCAGCAGCCCCGGAGGACAGGGCCCTATCGGGACCCAGTACTTC CASSPGGQGPIGTQYF
NA TRBJ1-5 TRBV29-1 NA TGCAGCGTTGCGGGGGATAAGCCCCAGCATTTT CSVAGDKPQHF
NA TRBJ1-3 TRBV30 TRBD1 TGTGCCTGGAGTGTACCGGACAGGGACTCTGGAAACACCATATATTTT CAWSVPDRDSGNTIYF
NA TRBJ2-7 TRBV5-1 TRBD1 TGCGCCAGCAGCCCCCGGGACAGGGGGGACGAGCAGTACTTC CASSPRDRGDEQYF
NA TRBJ2-2 TRBV30 TRBD1 TGTGCCTGGGCCGGACAGGGGATACACGGGGAGCTGTTTTTT CAWAGQGIHGELFF
NA TRBJ2-7 TRBV18 TRBD2 TGTGCCAGCTCACTAGCGGGACTAGCGCGGCACGAGCAGTACTTC CASSLAGLARHEQYF
NA TRBJ2-1 TRBV5-1 TRBD2 TGCGCCAGCAACTCCGGACTAGCGGGAGAGGATGAGCAGTTCTTC CASNSGLAGEDEQFF
NA TRBJ2-3 TRBV30 TRBD2 TGTGCCTGGCGGCTAGCGGGAGGACTTTCCACAGATACGCAGTATTTT CAWRLAGGLSTDTQYF
NA TRBJ2-5 TRBV12-5 TRBD2 TGTGCTAGTGGTTTGCCCGAGGGAGCGGGAGGCCAAGAGACCCAGTACTTC CASGLPEGAGGQETQYF
NA TRBJ2-1 TRBV29-1 TRBD2 TGCAGCGTAGCCATCCTCGATTTGGCGGGAGTTCTTTACAATGAGCAGTTCTTC CSVAILDLAGVLYNEQFF
NA TRBJ2-1 TRBV5-6 NA TGTGCCAGCAGCTTGGAATCGGGAGTGGGGTTCAATGAGCAGTTCTTC CASSLESGVGFNEQFF
NA TRBJ2-7 TRBV5-6 TRBD1 TGTGCCAGCAGCCCGGACAGGACCTCAATCGTCGACGAGCAGTACTTC CASSPDRTSIVDEQYF
NA TRBJ2-5 TRBV7-2 TRBD2 TGTGCCAGCAGGATTCTAGCGGGAAAAGAGACCCAGTACTTC CASRILAGKETQYF
NA TRBJ1-1 TRBV29-1 NA TGCAGCGTTGAGGGGGCGAGAGGGGCTTGGACTGAAGCTTTCTTT CSVEGARGAWTEAFF
NA TRBJ1-1 TRBV27 TRBD1 TGTGCCAGCAGGGGGACAGGGAAGAACACTGAAGCTTTCTTT CASRGTGKNTEAFF
NA TRBJ2-2 TRBV28 TRBD1 TGTGCCAGTAGACAGGGTATTACGAACACCGGGGAGCTGTTTTTT CASRQGITNTGELFF
few TRBJ1-1 TRBV2 NA TGTGCCAGCAGTGAAGACTGGGAGGAGAACACTGAAGCTTTCTTT CASSEDWEENTEAFF
few TRBJ2-1 TRBV5-1 NA TGCGCCAGCGGAAACAGGGACTACAATGAGCAGTTCTTC CASGNRDYNEQFF
NA TRBJ2-5 TRBV5-1 TRBD2 TGCGCCAGCAGCTTGGTTCTAGCGGGAGGGAAGTACCAAGAGACCCAGTACTTC CASSLVLAGGKYQETQYF
NA TRBJ1-2 TRBV4-2 TRBD1 TGTGCCAGCAGCCAAGACAAACTGTCCCGAGGACAGGGACGATTTGGCTACACCTTC CASSQDKLSRGQGRFGYTF
NA TRBJ1-5 TRBV21-1 NA TGTGCCCCTAGAAGCAATCAGCCCCAGCATTTT CAPRSNQPQHF
NA TRBJ2-5 TRBV7-7 TRBD2 TGTGCTAGCAGCTCAGGACTAGCCCGAGAGACCCAGTACTTC CASSSGLARETQYF
NA TRBJ1-5 TRBV27 NA TGTGCCAGCAGCCAAGCGGGTCTCGAGGATCAGCCCCAGCATTTT CASSQAGLEDQPQHF